A single sample is the source of the 25 T cell receptor beta chains below, sequenced in a study of cytomegalovirus exposure and HLA in healthy donors. Primers included in the PCR were 60 Vbeta and 13 Jbeta primers. Libraries were prepared by immunoSEQ multiplex PCR; TCRdb keeps only in-frame clonotypes and omits some of them. The sample has about 95,000 clones; around four fifths are singletons. The specimen was PBMCs. These TCRs come from a man between 25 and 39 years old in good health and CMV-seropositive.

The CDR3 spells CASITESNQPQHF. The CDR3 DNA reads as TGTGCCAGCATAACAGAAAGCAATCAGCCCCAGCATTTT. The chain combines TRBV6-4 with TRBJ1-5; D is undetermined. The CDR3 consists of 13 residues. V shed 7 bases and J shed 1 base, with 8 bases lying between them. Germline V CDR1 and CDR2: MRHNA, SNTAGT.

The rearrangement uses TRBV5-1 and TRBJ2-7; 11 bases are a match to TRBD1. CDR3 length: 13 amino acids. Losses at the gene ends were 0 bases for V and 7 bases for J; bases not matched to a gene: 0. The germline V gene encodes CDR1 SGHRS and CDR2 YFSETQ. CDR3 sequence: CASSLGDRGEQYF. The CDR3 DNA follows: TGCGCCAGCAGCTTGGGGGACAGGGGGGAGCAGTACTTC.

J is TRBJ2-7 and V is TRBV6-5, with TRBD2 matching over 13 bases. Losses at the gene ends were 5 bases for V and 7 bases for J; bases not matched to a gene: 8. The CDR3 loop spans 15 amino acids. CDR1 is MNHEY, CDR2 SVGAGI, per germline. The CDR3 coding sequence is TGTGCCAGCAGTCCGGGACTAGCGGGACCGGGGGAGCAGTACTTC. Protein: CASSPGLAGPGEQYF.

This chain uses TRBV7-8 with TRBJ2-1; 8 nucleotides line up with TRBD2. Germline lookup yields CDR1 SGHVS and CDR2 FQNEAQ. J gave up 2 bases and V 1 base, and 7 bases lay outside the gene matches. This CDR3 is 17 amino acids long. The CDR3 sequence is CASSLGAVGGAYNEQFF. The CDR3 DNA reads as TGTGCCAGCAGCTTAGGTGCCGTCGGGGGGGCCTACAATGAGCAGTTCTTC.

The chain carries TRBV10-1 and TRBJ2-2, with a weak D call TRBD2 (6 bases). V was shortened by 8 bases and J by 4 bases, with 14 bases between the two germline ends. The CDR3 covers 14 residues. Germline V gene sequence: CDR1 WNHNN, CDR2 SYGVQD (reference sequence). The CDR3 spells CASGGGFGTGELFF. In DNA, the CDR3 is TGCGCCAGCGGAGGAGGGTTCGGCACCGGGGAGCTGTTTTTT.

As concerns this clone: Sequence at one end of the junction differs from germline and may be a read error. The rearrangement uses TRBV5-8 and TRBJ1-2; tentatively, D is TRBD1 (6 bases). This CDR3 is 14 amino acids long. Germline CDR1 reads SGHTS; CDR2 reads YDEGEE. The CDR3 here is CAGSPGGANYGYTF. CDR3 nucleotide sequence: TGTGCCGGCAGCCCGGGGGGGGCGAACTATGGCTACACCTTC.

The chain couples TRBV7-9 to TRBJ2-1; no clear D gene. The V gene lost 0 bases and the J gene lost 6 bases, with 9 bases spanning the gap. The germline CDR1 and CDR2 sequences are SEHNR and FQNEAQ (reference sequence). CDR3 length equals 14 residues. DNA for the CDR3: TGTGCCAGCAGCTTAGCGCTTGCGGCCAATGAGCAGTTCTTC. Translation gives CASSLALAANEQFF. Supplemented by reference TRBV7-9 and TRBJ2-1, the full variable domain reads DTGVSQNPRHKITKRGQNVTFRCDPISEHNRLYWYRQTLGQGPEFLTYFQNEAQLEKSRLLSDRFSAERPKGSFSTLEIQRTEQGDSAMYLCASSLALAANEQFFGPGTRLTVL.

The chain recombines TRBV5-1 with TRBJ2-5; maybe TRBD1 (5 bases). The CDR3 contains 14 residues. Per germline, CDR1 SGHRS and CDR2 YFSETQ. With 6 bases removed from V and 0 bases from J, the gap between germline ends came to 12 bases. CDR3 amino acids: CASNWGLDQETQYF. The DNA for the CDR3 is TGCGCCAGCAATTGGGGCCTTGACCAAGAGACCCAGTACTTC. Variable domain in full (rest from reference TRBV5-1 and TRBJ2-5): KAGVTQTPRYLIKTRGQQVTLSCSPISGHRSVSWYQQTPGQGLQFLFEYFSETQRNKGNFPGRFSGRQFSNSRSEMNVSTLELGDSALYLCASNWGLDQETQYFGPGTRLLVL.

The CDR3 loop reads CASSFWTGGSYNEQFF. The CDR3 bases are TGCGCCAGCAGCTTCTGGACAGGGGGATCCTACAATGAGCAGTTCTTC. The rearrangement joins TRBV5-1 to TRBJ2-1; 10 bases line up with TRBD1. CDR3 length equals 16 residues. Germline values: CDR1 SGHRS, CDR2 YFSETQ. Unmatched junction bases numbered 3, after V lost 2 bases and J lost 1 base.

For the CDR3, the DNA is TGTGCCAGCAGCGTAGAGCTCCCCAATGAGCAGTTCTTC. Protein product: CASSVELPNEQFF. This chain connects TRBV9 to TRBJ2-1; no firm D call. The CDR3 has 13 residues. Germline CDR1 reads SGDLS; CDR2 reads YYNGEE. V lost 0 bases, J lost 6 bases, and 7 bases lay in between.

This chain connects TRBV6-5 to TRBJ2-7, with 10 bases matching TRBD2. Per germline, CDR1 MNHEY and CDR2 SVGAGI. CDR3 length: 16 amino acids. With V trimmed by 4 bases and J by 6 bases, 12 bases remained unmatched. The CDR3 region has the DNA TGTGCCAGCAGTTCCCCGCTAGCGGGAGATGTGCGCGAGCAGTACTTC. It codes for CASSSPLAGDVREQYF.

This clone was seen a single time. The chain carries TRBV25-1 and TRBJ2-1; TRBD2 is a possible D gene (6 bases). CDR1 is MGHDK, CDR2 SYGVNS, per germline. V lost 4 bases to trimming and J lost 8 bases, with 9 bases between them. This CDR3 has 12 residues. This CDR3 is CASSAGGHEQFF. The CDR3 DNA reads TGTGCCAGCAGTGCCGGGGGTCATGAGCAGTTCTTC.

A single count supports this clone. The chain couples TRBV2 to TRBJ1-3; possibly TRBD1 for D (6 bases). Looked up from germline, CDR1 is SNHLY and CDR2 is FYNNEI. The CDR3 covers 13 residues. The V gene lost 11 bases and the J gene lost 4 bases, with 15 bases spanning the gap. The CDR3 sequence: CAVGGGTGNTIYF. CDR3 coding DNA: TGTGCCGTAGGGGGGGGTACGGGAAACACCATATATTTT.

V usage is TRBV13 and J usage is TRBJ1-2, with no clear D. Germline CDR1 PRHDT, CDR2 FYEKMQ (reference sequence). The V and J ends lost 0 bases and 4 bases respectively, with 12 bases between them. CDR3 length: 15 residues. CDR3 residues: CASSLGPAGFYGYTF. In DNA, the CDR3 is TGTGCCAGCAGCTTAGGCCCGGCGGGATTCTATGGCTACACCTTC.

In DNA, the CDR3 is TGTGCCAGCAGCTTAGGTGTGGGGCGAATCTTTACCTACGAGCAGTACTTC. Protein: CASSLGVGRIFTYEQYF. This chain joins TRBV11-2 and TRBJ2-7, with D perhaps TRBD1 (5 bases). The CDR3 spans 17 residues. Germline CDR1 and CDR2: SGHAT and FQNNGV. V was clipped by 1 base and J by 2 bases, with 18 bases between them.

This clone was recorded a few times. The chain recombines TRBV6-6 with TRBJ2-7; D is uncertain. V was shortened by 5 bases and J by 4 bases, with 6 bases between the two germline ends. The CDR3 loop spans 11 amino acids. Germline V gene sequence: CDR1 MNHNY, CDR2 SVGAGI (reference sequence). CDR3 in DNA: TGTGCCAGCAGTAACAAATACGAGCAGTACTTC. The encoded protein is CASSNKYEQYF.

The chain combines TRBV28 with TRBJ2-2; no clear D gene. The CDR3 extends over 13 amino acids. Deletions cut 6 bases from V and 3 bases from J, with 8 bases between. Germline values: CDR1 MDHEN, CDR2 SYDVKM. CDR3 in amino acids: CASRNGHTGELFF. CDR3 coding DNA: TGTGCCAGCAGGAATGGGCACACCGGGGAGCTGTTTTTT.

The V gene is TRBV7-2, the J gene TRBJ2-5; D call uncertain. The CDR3 covers 13 residues. V shed 0 bases and J shed 4 bases, with 6 bases lying between them. CDR1 and CDR2 (germline): SGHTA, FQGNSA. The chain's CDR3 is CASSLARVETQYF. The DNA for the CDR3 is TGTGCCAGCAGCTTAGCACGGGTAGAGACCCAGTACTTC.

This chain uses TRBV29-1 with TRBJ2-1, with 12 bases identical to TRBD2. Germline trimming cut 0 bases from V and 10 bases from J; bases unmatched to any gene: 7. The CDR3 runs to 15 residues. Germline V gives CDR1 SQVTM, CDR2 ANQGSEA. CDR3 sequence (DNA): TGCAGCGTTGAAGACGCTAGCGGGAGGGCCGGGGAGCAGTTCTTC. Encoded protein: CSVEDASGRAGEQFF.

The genes are TRBV4-3 and TRBJ2-3; 12 bases fit TRBD2. Germline-derived CDR1 and CDR2 are LGHNA and YSLEER. With V trimmed by 5 bases and J by 3 bases, 18 bases remained unmatched. The CDR3 length is 20 residues. The CDR3 DNA follows: TGCGCCAGCAGCGCCGCGCCCAGACTAGCGGGAGAGAGGAGAACAGATACGCAGTATTTT. Protein sequence: CASSAAPRLAGERRTDTQYF.

The chain carries TRBV7-9 and TRBJ1-1, with a possible D match to TRBD1 (6 bases). There are 14 residues in the CDR3. Trimming pared 7 bases from V and 1 base from J, leaving 13 bases between. Germline loops: CDR1 SEHNR, CDR2 FQNEAQ (reference sequence). CDR3 amino acids: CASIPQGRNTEAFF. The CDR3 DNA reads TGTGCCAGCATTCCGCAGGGGAGGAACACTGAAGCTTTCTTT.

V and J are TRBV7-2 and TRBJ2-1; a weak D match, TRBD2 (5 bases). CDR1 SGHTA and CDR2 FQGNSA come from the germline V gene. The CDR3 spans 16 residues. The V end lost 2 bases, the J end lost 0 bases, and 11 bases lay between the germline ends. CDR3 sequence: CASSLSGLSSYNEQFF. In DNA form, the CDR3 reads TGTGCCAGCAGCTTAAGCGGACTCAGCTCCTACAATGAGCAGTTCTTC.

The V and J genes are TRBV5-4 and TRBJ2-6; D possibly corresponds to TRBD1 (5 bases). Looked up from germline, CDR1 is SGHNT and CDR2 is YYREEE (reference sequence). Trimming took off 5 bases at V and 2 bases at J, with 14 bases between the two ends. CDR3 length: 16 amino acids. The CDR3 DNA is TGTGCCAGCAGTACCAGGGTTCTCCCTGGGGCCAACGTCCTGACTTTC. This codes for CASSTRVLPGANVLTF.

This clone was found once. The chain is built from TRBV7-8 and TRBJ1-4, with TRBD1 matching 7 bases. This CDR3 spans 14 amino acids. J was trimmed by 5 bases and V by 1 base; bases with no gene match: 1. Germline V CDR1 and CDR2: SGHVS, FQNEAQ. CDR3 residues: CASSLDRGNEKLFF. The CDR3 nucleotides are TGTGCCAGCAGCTTAGACAGGGGAAATGAAAAACTGTTTTTT. Full variable domain (outside the CDR3, taken from reference TRBV7-8 and TRBJ1-4): GAGVSQSPRYKVAKRGQDVALRCDPISGHVSLFWYQQALGQGPEFLTYFQNEAQLDKSGLPSDRFFAERPEGSVSTLKIQRTQQEDSAVYLCASSLDRGNEKLFFGSGTQLSVL.

The V gene is TRBV30, the J gene TRBJ1-1; possibly TRBD1 for D (5 bases). The germline V gene encodes CDR1 GTSNPN and CDR2 SVGIG (reference sequence). Trimming took 2 bases from V and 1 from J, leaving 17 bases between them. The CDR3 is made up of 16 amino acids. Written as DNA, the CDR3 is TGTGCCTGGAGTTCGTGGGGGGGGGTTGAGAACACTGAAGCTTTCTTT. Translated: CAWSSWGGVENTEAFF.